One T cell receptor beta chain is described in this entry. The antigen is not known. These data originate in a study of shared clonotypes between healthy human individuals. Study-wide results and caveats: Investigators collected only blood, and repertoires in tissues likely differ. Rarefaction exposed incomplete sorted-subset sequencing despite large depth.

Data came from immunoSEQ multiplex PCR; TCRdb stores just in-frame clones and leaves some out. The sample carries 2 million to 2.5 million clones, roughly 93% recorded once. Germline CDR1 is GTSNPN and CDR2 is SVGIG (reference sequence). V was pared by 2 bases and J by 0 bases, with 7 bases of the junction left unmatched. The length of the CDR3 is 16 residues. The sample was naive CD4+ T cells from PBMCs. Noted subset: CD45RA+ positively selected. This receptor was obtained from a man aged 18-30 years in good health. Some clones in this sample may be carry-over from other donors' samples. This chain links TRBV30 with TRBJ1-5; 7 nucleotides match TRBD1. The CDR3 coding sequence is TGTGCCTGGAGTTCTCAGACAGGGTATAGCAATCAGCCCCAGCATTTT. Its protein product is CAWSSQTGYSNQPQHF.